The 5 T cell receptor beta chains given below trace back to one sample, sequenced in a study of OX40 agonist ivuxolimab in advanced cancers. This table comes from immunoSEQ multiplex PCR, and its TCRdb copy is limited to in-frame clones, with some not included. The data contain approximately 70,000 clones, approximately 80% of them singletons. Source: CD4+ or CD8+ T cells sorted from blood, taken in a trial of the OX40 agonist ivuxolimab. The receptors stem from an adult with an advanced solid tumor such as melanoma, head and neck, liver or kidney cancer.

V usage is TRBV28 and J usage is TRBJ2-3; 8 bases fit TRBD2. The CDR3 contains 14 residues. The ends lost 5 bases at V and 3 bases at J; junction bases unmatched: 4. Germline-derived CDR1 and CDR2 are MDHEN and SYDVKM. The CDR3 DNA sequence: TGTGCCAGCAGTCCGGGCGGGAGGACAGATACGCAGTATTTT. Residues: CASSPGGRTDTQYF.

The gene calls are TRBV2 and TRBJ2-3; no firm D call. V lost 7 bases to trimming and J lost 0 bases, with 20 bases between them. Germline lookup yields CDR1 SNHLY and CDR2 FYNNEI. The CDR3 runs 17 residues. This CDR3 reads CASNAFWLGISTDTQYF. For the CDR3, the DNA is TGTGCCAGCAATGCATTCTGGCTGGGAATTAGCACAGATACGCAGTATTTT.

CDR3 protein: CASSDRTGAETQYF. Written as DNA, the CDR3 is TGCGCCAGCAGCGACAGAACGGGTGCGGAGACCCAGTACTTC. The chain uses TRBV5-1 and TRBJ2-5, with a weak D call TRBD1 (5 bases). This CDR3 spans 14 amino acids. CDR1 and CDR2 (germline): SGHRS, YFSETQ. V lost 4 bases, J lost 5 bases, and 15 bases lay in between.

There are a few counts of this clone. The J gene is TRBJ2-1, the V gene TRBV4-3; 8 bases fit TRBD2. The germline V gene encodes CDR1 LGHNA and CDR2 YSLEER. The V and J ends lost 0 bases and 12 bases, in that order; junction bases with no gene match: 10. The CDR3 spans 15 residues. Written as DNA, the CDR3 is TGCGCCAGCAGCCAAGAATGGGGAAGCGCGGGAGGGCAGTTCTTC. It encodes CASSQEWGSAGGQFF.

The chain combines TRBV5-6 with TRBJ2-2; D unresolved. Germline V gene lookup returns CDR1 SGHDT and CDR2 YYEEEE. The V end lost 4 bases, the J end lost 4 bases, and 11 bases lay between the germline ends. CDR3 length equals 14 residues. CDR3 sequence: CASSKDPTTGELFF. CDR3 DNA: TGTGCCAGCAGCAAGGACCCGACCACCGGGGAGCTGTTTTTT.